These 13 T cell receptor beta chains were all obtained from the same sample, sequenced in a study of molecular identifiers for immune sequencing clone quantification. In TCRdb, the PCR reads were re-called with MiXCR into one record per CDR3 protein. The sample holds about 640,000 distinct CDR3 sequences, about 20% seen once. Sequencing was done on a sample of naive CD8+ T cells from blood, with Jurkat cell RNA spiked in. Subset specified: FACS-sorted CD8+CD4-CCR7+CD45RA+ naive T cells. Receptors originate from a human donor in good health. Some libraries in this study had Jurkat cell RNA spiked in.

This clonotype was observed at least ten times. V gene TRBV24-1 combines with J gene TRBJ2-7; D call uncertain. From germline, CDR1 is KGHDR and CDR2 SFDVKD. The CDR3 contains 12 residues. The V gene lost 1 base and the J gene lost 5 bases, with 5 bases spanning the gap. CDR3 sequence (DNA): TGTGCCACCAGTGATTTTGGGAACGAGCAGTACTTC. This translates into CATSDFGNEQYF.

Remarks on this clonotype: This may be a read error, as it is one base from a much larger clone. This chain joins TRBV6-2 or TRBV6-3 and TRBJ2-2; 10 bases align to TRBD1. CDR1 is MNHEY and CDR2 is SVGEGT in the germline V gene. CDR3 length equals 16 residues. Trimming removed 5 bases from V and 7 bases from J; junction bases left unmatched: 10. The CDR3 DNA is TGTGCCAGCAGTCAAGACAGGGGGCGAGACATCGGGGAGCTGTTTTTT. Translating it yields CASSQDRGRDIGELFF.

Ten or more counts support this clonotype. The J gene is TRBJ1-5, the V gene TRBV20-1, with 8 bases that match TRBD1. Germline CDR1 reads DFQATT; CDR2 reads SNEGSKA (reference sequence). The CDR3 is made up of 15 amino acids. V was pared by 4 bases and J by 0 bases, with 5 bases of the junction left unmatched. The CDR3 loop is CSAIRDRYSNQPQHF. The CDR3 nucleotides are TGCAGTGCTATTCGGGACAGGTATAGCAATCAGCCCCAGCATTTT.

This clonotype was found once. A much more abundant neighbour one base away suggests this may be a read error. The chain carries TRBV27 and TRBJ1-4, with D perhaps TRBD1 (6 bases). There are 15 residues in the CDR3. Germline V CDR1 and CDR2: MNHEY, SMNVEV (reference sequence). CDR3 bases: TGTGTCAGCAGTTTATCAACAGGGCTTAATGAAAAACTGTTTTTT. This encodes CVSSLSTGLNEKLFF.

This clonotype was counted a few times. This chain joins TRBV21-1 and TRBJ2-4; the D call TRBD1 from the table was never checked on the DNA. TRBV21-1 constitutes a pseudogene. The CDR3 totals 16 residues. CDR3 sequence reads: CASSIDRGTAKNIQYF. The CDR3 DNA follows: TGTGCCAGCAGCATCGACAGGGGAACAGCCAAAAACATTCAGTACTTC.

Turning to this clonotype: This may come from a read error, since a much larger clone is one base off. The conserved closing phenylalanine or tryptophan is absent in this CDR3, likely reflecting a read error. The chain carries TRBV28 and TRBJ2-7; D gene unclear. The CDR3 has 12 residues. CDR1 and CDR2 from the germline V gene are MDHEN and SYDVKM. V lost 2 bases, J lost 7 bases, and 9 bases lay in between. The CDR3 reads CASSLVVREQYS. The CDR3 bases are TGTGCCAGCAGTTTAGTTGTGAGGGAGCAGTACTCC.

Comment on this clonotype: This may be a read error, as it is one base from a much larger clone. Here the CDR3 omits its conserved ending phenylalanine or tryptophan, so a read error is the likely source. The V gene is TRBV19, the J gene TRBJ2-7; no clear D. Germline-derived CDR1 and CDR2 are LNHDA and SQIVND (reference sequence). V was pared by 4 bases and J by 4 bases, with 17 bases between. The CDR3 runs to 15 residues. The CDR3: CASSTSLGLKYEQYS. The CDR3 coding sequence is TGTGCCAGTAGTACCTCCTTGGGGTTGAAATACGAGCAGTACTCC.

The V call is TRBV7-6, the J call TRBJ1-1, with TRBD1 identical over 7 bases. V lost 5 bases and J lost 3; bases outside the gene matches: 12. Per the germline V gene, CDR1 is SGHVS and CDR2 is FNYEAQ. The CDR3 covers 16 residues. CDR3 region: CASSPNRGGGDTEAFF. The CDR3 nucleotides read TGTGCCAGCAGCCCCAACAGGGGTGGGGGAGACACTGAAGCTTTCTTT.

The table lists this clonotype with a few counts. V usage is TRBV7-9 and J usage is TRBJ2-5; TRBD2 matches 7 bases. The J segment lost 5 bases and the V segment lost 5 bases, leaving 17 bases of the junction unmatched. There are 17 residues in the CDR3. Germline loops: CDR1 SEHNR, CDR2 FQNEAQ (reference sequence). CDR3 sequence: CASSPQLALRTTETQYF. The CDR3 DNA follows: TGTGCCAGCAGCCCCCAACTAGCGCTACGGACGACGGAGACCCAGTACTTC.

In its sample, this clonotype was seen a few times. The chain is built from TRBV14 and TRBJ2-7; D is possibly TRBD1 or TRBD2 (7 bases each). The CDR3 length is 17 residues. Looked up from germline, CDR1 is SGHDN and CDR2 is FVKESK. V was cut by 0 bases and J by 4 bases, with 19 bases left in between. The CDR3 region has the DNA TGTGCCAGCAGCCAAGAGCCCGGGGAGGGGGCAGGGTACGAGCAGTACTTC. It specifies CASSQEPGEGAGYEQYF.

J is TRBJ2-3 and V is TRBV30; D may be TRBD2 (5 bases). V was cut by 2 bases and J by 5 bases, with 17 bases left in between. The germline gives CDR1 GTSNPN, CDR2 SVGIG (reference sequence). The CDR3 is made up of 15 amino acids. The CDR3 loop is CAWSILGSSGDTQYF. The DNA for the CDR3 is TGTGCCTGGAGTATTTTAGGGAGTTCGGGAGATACGCAGTATTTT.

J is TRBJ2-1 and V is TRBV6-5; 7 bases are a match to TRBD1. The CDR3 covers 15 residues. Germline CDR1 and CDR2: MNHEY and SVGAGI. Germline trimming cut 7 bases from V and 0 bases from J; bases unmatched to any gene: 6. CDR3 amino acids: CASNYRGSSYNEQFF. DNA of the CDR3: TGTGCCAGCAACTACAGGGGCAGCTCCTACAATGAGCAGTTCTTC.

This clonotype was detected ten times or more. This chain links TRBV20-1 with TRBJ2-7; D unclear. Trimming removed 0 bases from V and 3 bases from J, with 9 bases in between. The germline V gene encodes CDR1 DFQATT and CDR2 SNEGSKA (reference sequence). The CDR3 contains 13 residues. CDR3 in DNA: TGCAGTGCTAGAGATCCGGCAGACTACGAGCAGTACTTC. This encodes CSARDPADYEQYF.